These T cell receptor beta chains were read from a single sample in a study of OX40 agonist ivuxolimab in advanced cancers. The method was immunoSEQ multiplex PCR; TCRdb's version includes in-frame clones alone and lacks a portion of them. The table lists about 51,000 clones, roughly 90% of them singletons. This material consisted of CD4+ or CD8+ T cells sorted from blood, taken in a trial of the OX40 agonist ivuxolimab. These receptors came from an adult with an advanced solid tumor such as melanoma, head and neck, liver or kidney cancer. The CDR3 runs from the conserved cysteine through the conserved F or W. A D gene is named only where the DNA matches it firmly. Rows give clone size only sometimes, using once, few, many, or a class for an expanded clone.

D	V	J	length	size	CDR3	DNA
TRBD2	TRBV28	TRBJ2-4	15	once	CASSPSGLAKNIQYF	TGTGCCAGCAGTCCTAGCGGATTAGCCAAAAACATTCAGTACTTC
.	TRBV4-2	TRBJ1-6	15	.	CASSPTAGYNSPLHF	TGTGCCAGCAGCCCAACGGCAGGCTATAATTCACCCCTCCACTTT
TRBD1	TRBV5-1	TRBJ2-5	17	once	CASSITGTGSLGETQYF	TGCGCCAGCAGCATAACCGGGACAGGGTCCCTTGGGGAGACCCAGTACTTC
TRBD1	TRBV4-1	TRBJ1-5	19	.	CASSQGPVPGQENYQPQHF	TGCGCCAGCAGCCAAGGGCCGGTTCCGGGACAGGAAAACTATCAGCCCCAGCATTTT
TRBD1	TRBV2	TRBJ2-3	15	.	CASGSRQGAADTQYF	TGTGCCAGCGGGTCGAGGCAGGGGGCCGCAGATACGCAGTATTTT
TRBD2	TRBV5-4	TRBJ2-3	17	.	CASSLELAGGGTDTQYF	TGTGCCAGCAGCTTGGAACTAGCGGGAGGGGGCACAGATACGCAGTATTTT
.	TRBV6-4	TRBJ2-3	14	once	CASSAQGTADTQYF	TGTGCCAGCAGTGCCCAGGGAACAGCAGATACGCAGTATTTT
.	TRBV5-1	TRBJ2-5	13	once	CASSSGGRETQYF	TGCGCCAGCAGCTCGGGGGGCCGAGAGACCCAGTACTTC
TRBD2	TRBV7-3	TRBJ2-2	17	.	CASSLTGNSGSRGELFF	TGTGCCAGCAGCTTAACTGGTAATAGCGGGAGCCGCGGGGAGCTGTTTTTT
TRBD2	TRBV27	TRBJ2-5	13	.	CASSPGGGKTQYF	TGTGCCAGCAGTCCGGGAGGCGGGAAGACCCAGTACTTC
TRBD1	TRBV6-9	TRBJ2-7	15	medium-sized	CASSYRDRATYEQYF	TGTGCCAGCAGTTATCGGGACAGGGCCACCTACGAGCAGTACTTC
.	TRBV18	TRBJ2-3	11	.	CASSSTDTQYF	TGTGCCAGCTCATCCACAGATACGCAGTATTTT
.	TRBV5-8	TRBJ2-3	12	.	CASSLERGAQYF	TGTGCCAGCAGCTTGGAAAGAGGGGCGCAGTATTTT
.	TRBV18	TRBJ1-4	14	.	CASSPEGANEKLFF	TGTGCCAGCTCACCAGAGGGGGCTAATGAAAAACTGTTTTTT
.	TRBV30	TRBJ2-3	14	.	CAWRKQGVGGTQYF	TGTGCCTGGAGGAAACAGGGCGTGGGGGGTACGCAGTATTTT
.	TRBV27	TRBJ2-5	11	.	CASSLSGTQYF	TGTGCCAGCAGTTTATCTGGGACCCAGTACTTC
.	TRBV4-1	TRBJ1-1	13	few	CASSQDLWPEAFF	TGCGCCAGCAGCCAAGATCTTTGGCCTGAAGCTTTCTTT
TRBD1	TRBV28	TRBJ2-7	14	.	CASSSGTGAGEQYF	TGTGCCAGCAGCTCGGGGACAGGGGCGGGGGAGCAGTACTTC
TRBD1	TRBV25-1	TRBJ1-2	13	.	CASSFRGGGGYTF	TGTGCCAGCAGCTTCAGGGGAGGGGGCGGCTACACCTTC
.	TRBV13	TRBJ1-1	13	.	CASSEYRDTEAFF	TGTGCCAGCAGCGAATACAGGGATACTGAAGCTTTCTTT
TRBD1	TRBV7-8	TRBJ1-3	13	.	CASSPDRGNTIYF	TGTGCCAGCAGCCCAGACAGGGGCAACACCATATATTTT
.	TRBV12-2	TRBJ1-1	16	.	CASRPRGPGEGTEAFF	TGTGCAAGTCGCCCTCGTGGGCCAGGGGAGGGGACTGAAGCTTTCTTT
TRBD2	TRBV6-6	TRBJ2-1	16	.	CASSYESRGGRDEQFF	TGTGCCAGCAGTTACGAATCCCGGGGGGGCAGAGATGAGCAGTTCTTC